Included here is one T cell receptor (beta chain) sequence, with context. Source study methods: Estimation of nucleated cell counts was performed using reference gene primer amplification. Libraries were prepared by immunoSEQ multiplex PCR; TCRdb keeps only in-frame clonotypes and omits some of them. The V and J calls and the clone size are those of that table, but D and trimming were determined from the DNA. The sample has 100,000 to 150,000 clones, approximately 84% seen once. This entry belongs to a study of blood T cell repertoires in COVID-19. At the level of the study: There were acute and convalescent COVID-19 samples, and they came from the United States, Italy and Spain.

V was pared by 1 base and J by 3 bases, with 2 bases of the junction left unmatched. The CDR3 spans 14 residues. Germline V CDR1 and CDR2: LNHDA, SQIVND (reference sequence). This rearrangement joins TRBV19 to TRBJ2-7, with 8 positions matching TRBD2. The specimen was peripheral blood. The TCR comes from an elderly woman with acute or convalescent COVID-19. Written as DNA, the CDR3 is TGTGCCAGTAGTATAGCGGGAGGGCACTACGAGCAGTACTTC. Protein product: CASSIAGGHYEQYF.